The 2 T cell receptor beta chains below all came from one sample that was sequenced in a study of cytomegalovirus exposure and HLA in healthy donors (dated by TCRdb to 2016 to 2017). Libraries were prepared through the immunoSEQ multiplex PCR assay. For the multiplex PCR, a mixture combining 60 forward primers for TCR Vbeta segments and 13 reverse primers for TCR Jbeta segments was used. TCRdb provides this immuneACCESS table in a form limited to in-frame rearrangements. Some clones are lacking; in checked studies, under half of them reflect an unresolved V gene, and why the rest are absent is not known. For this sample there are 110,000 to 150,000 clones; roughly 79% appear just once. The ten top clones hold 1.7% of the sample. Sequencing input: PBMCs. The receptors originated from a woman in her twenties or thirties in good health and CMV-seronegative.

This clone has more than one count but fewer than ten. This rearrangement joins TRBV2 to TRBJ2-1; D possibly corresponds to TRBD2 (6 bases). The CDR3 sequence is 19 residues long. Looked up from germline, CDR1 is SNHLY and CDR2 is FYNNEI. Trimming removed 7 bases from V and 4 bases from J, with 29 bases in between. The chain's CDR3 is CASKTLLVGTGKGYNEQFF. Written as DNA, the CDR3 is TGTGCCAGCAAGACACTACTAGTAGGGACTGGGAAGGGTTACAATGAGCAGTTCTTC. The variable domain in full, with the rest retrieved from reference TRBV2 and TRBJ2-1, is EPEVTQTPSHQVTQMGQEVILRCVPISNHLYFYWYRQILGQKVEFLVSFYNNEISEKSEIFDDQFSVERPDGSNFTLKIRSTKLEDSAMYFCASKTLLVGTGKGYNEQFFGPGTRLTVL.

This chain connects TRBV5-1 to TRBJ2-3; 7 nucleotides match TRBD2. Germline V gene sequence: CDR1 SGHRS, CDR2 YFSETQ. J lost 0 bases, V lost 4 bases, and 8 bases had no gene match. This CDR3 has 16 amino acids. CDR3 bases: TGCGCCAGCAGCCGAGGGCTAGCGGACAGCACAGATACGCAGTATTTT. It is translated as CASSRGLADSTDTQYF.